This T cell receptor (beta chain) was sequenced in a study of cytomegalovirus exposure and HLA in healthy donors. Study-level results: Among immune exposure information, only CMV serostatus was available. Later analysis associated a missense DCLRE1C variant with TCR beta V- and J-gene trimming. The presence/absence work took it that sequencing depth was about the same across donors.

Both 60 Vbeta primers and 13 Jbeta primers went into the PCR. The table came from immunoSEQ multiplex PCR; TCRdb's copy has only in-frame clones and leaves some out. The data contain about 200,000 clones, around 77% of them seen just once; the ten biggest clones take up roughly 3%. Points on this clone: The target antigen is unknown.

This CDR3 has 12 residues. Trimming removed 6 bases from V and 4 bases from J; junction bases left unmatched: 0. CDR1 ENHRY and CDR2 SYGVKD come from the germline V gene. The sequence was obtained from a woman in her twenties or thirties in good health and CMV-seronegative. Source material: PBMCs. The chain uses TRBV10-3 and TRBJ1-1; 9 bases align to TRBD1. The CDR3 sequence: CAIRTGGTEAFF. Written as DNA, the CDR3 is TGTGCCATCAGGACAGGGGGCACTGAAGCTTTCTTT.